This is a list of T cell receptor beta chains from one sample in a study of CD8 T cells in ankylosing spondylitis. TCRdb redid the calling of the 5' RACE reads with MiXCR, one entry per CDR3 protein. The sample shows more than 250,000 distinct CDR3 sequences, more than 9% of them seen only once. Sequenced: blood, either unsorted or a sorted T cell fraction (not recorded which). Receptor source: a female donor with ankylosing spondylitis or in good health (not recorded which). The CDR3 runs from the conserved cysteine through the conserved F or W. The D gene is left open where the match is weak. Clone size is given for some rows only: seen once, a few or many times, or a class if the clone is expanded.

CSVLGSRGASGNTIYF,TGCAGCGTTTTGGGGTCGAGGGGGGCATCTGGAAACACCATATATTTT,TRBV29-1,many,.,TRBJ1-3
CASNLYEQYF,TGCGCCAGCAACCTCTACGAGCAGTACTTC,TRBV10-2,many,.,TRBJ2-7
CASSSLGGQVNTEAFF,TGCGCCAGCAGCTCACTCGGGGGCCAGGTGAACACTGAAGCTTTCTTT,TRBV5-1,.,.,TRBJ1-1
CASTPAGQRQSDTQYF,TGCGCCAGCACCCCCGCGGGACAGAGGCAGTCAGATACGCAGTATTTT,TRBV5-1,.,.,TRBJ2-3
CASSQTASRQGTGNTIYF,TGTGCCAGCAGCCAAACGGCCTCAAGACAGGGTACAGGAAACACCATATATTTT,TRBV16,.,TRBD1,TRBJ1-3
CATALGSQETQYF,TGTGCCACCGCCCTCGGGAGCCAAGAGACCCAGTACTTC,TRBV24-1,few,.,TRBJ2-5
CATSQDRRTGGTDTQYF,TGTGCCACCAGCCAAGATAGAAGGACAGGGGGCACAGATACGCAGTATTTT,TRBV3-1,.,TRBD1,TRBJ2-3
CSATKDPNRGQPQHF,TGCAGTGCTACCAAGGACCCCAATAGGGGTCAGCCCCAGCATTTT,TRBV20-1,few,.,TRBJ1-5
CASSFGTETYEQYF,TGTGCCAGCAGTTTCGGGACGGAGACCTACGAGCAGTACTTC,TRBV27,many,.,TRBJ2-7
CASSLRTGTRALWDF,TGTGCCAGCAGCCTACGGACCGGGACCCGGGCGCTATGGGATTTT,TRBV5-4,many,.,TRBJ2-3
CSAGQANEQFF,TGCAGCGCGGGACAGGCCAATGAGCAGTTCTTC,TRBV29-1,many,TRBD1,TRBJ2-1
CASKPDGHTGELFF,TGTGCCAGCAAGCCCGATGGGCACACCGGGGAGCTGTTTTTT,TRBV12-3/TRBV12-4,many,.,TRBJ2-2
CASSLGSGGAGQPQHF,TGTGCCAGCAGCTTAGGATCAGGGGGCGCGGGGCAGCCCCAGCATTTT,TRBV11-2,many,TRBD1,TRBJ1-5
CAAGVLKEQYF,TGTGCCGCTGGGGTCCTCAAGGAGCAGTACTTC,TRBV30,.,.,TRBJ2-7
CASSLDPPRTGNEQFF,TGTGCCAGCAGCTTAGACCCGCCGAGAACTGGCAATGAGCAGTTCTTC,TRBV7-9,.,.,TRBJ2-1
CASSPRRGWETQYF,TGTGCCAGCAGCCCCCGAAGGGGGTGGGAGACCCAGTACTTC,TRBV13,many,.,TRBJ2-5
CASSPSPVADEQYF,TGTGCCAGCTCACCTTCTCCGGTCGCCGACGAGCAGTACTTC,TRBV18,.,.,TRBJ2-7
CASSPRRVGGEQYF,TGTGCCAGCAGTCCGAGGAGGGTTGGGGGCGAGCAGTACTTC,TRBV27,many,.,TRBJ2-7
CASSSGTLGYTF,TGTGCCAGCAGCTCCGGGACACTAGGCTACACCTTC,TRBV7-8,many,.,TRBJ1-2
CASSLDLAAANTEAFF,TGTGCCAGCAGCTTAGATCTAGCGGCAGCGAACACTGAAGCTTTCTTT,TRBV11-2,many,.,TRBJ1-1
CASSSPGGQNNEQFF,TGTGCCAGCAGCTCTCCGGGGGGGCAAAACAATGAGCAGTTCTTC,TRBV7-2,.,TRBD2,TRBJ2-1
CASGGHYEQYF,TGTGCCAGCGGAGGACACTACGAGCAGTACTTC,TRBV27,many,.,TRBJ2-7
CASSLDRRLGELFF,TGTGCCAGCAGCTTAGATCGGCGCCTCGGGGAGCTGTTTTTT,TRBV7-8,.,.,TRBJ2-2
CSAREGTGTLNNQPQHF,TGCAGTGCTAGAGAAGGGACAGGGACCCTCAACAATCAGCCCCAGCATTTT,TRBV20-1,many,TRBD1,TRBJ1-5
CATSREGDYNEQFF,TGTGCCACCAGCAGAGAAGGGGACTACAATGAGCAGTTCTTC,TRBV15,.,.,TRBJ2-1
CASSLAAGVITLAFF,TGCGCCAGCAGCTTGGCGGCAGGGGTCATTACCTTGGCTTTCTTT,TRBV5-1,.,.,TRBJ1-1
CSAIDRNYGYTF,TGCAGTGCCATAGACAGAAACTATGGCTACACCTTC,TRBV20-1,few,.,TRBJ1-2
CASSEWGDSPLHF,TGTGCCAGCAGCGAGTGGGGAGATTCACCCCTCCACTTT,TRBV9,many,.,TRBJ1-6
CASSSASGRITDTQYF,TGTGCCAGCAGCTCGGCTAGCGGGAGGATCACAGATACGCAGTATTTT,TRBV7-2,few,TRBD2,TRBJ2-3
CASSEDRPQHF,TGTGCCAGCAGTGAGGACAGGCCCCAGCATTTT,TRBV6-1,many,.,TRBJ1-5
CASRNFGRSSYEQYF,TGTGCCAGCAGAAATTTCGGTAGAAGCTCCTACGAGCAGTACTTC,TRBV11-2,many,.,TRBJ2-7
CASSLLTGRNTEAFF,TGTGCCAGCAGCCTACTGACAGGGCGGAACACTGAAGCTTTCTTT,TRBV27,few,TRBD1,TRBJ1-1
CASSLLPGQAYF,TGTGCCAGCAGTTTATTGCCCGGGCAGGCCTATTTT,TRBV12-3/TRBV12-4,many,.,TRBJ1-4
CASSLVGTVSGNTIYF,TGCGCCAGCAGCTTGGTTGGGACAGTCTCTGGAAACACCATATATTTT,TRBV5-1,few,TRBD1,TRBJ1-3
CASSLGQNGELFF,TGTGCCAGCAGTTTGGGACAGAACGGGGAGCTGTTTTTT,TRBV12-3/TRBV12-4,many,TRBD1,TRBJ2-2
CASSYGTGPIEAFF,TGTGCCAGCAGTTACGGGACAGGGCCCATTGAAGCTTTCTTT,TRBV6-5,many,TRBD1,TRBJ1-1
CASSSGGVSYNEQFF,TGTGCCAGCAGCTCAGGGGGGGTGTCCTACAATGAGCAGTTCTTC,TRBV11-3,.,.,TRBJ2-1
CSARDQRGRYEQYF,TGCAGTGCTAGAGATCAGCGGGGACGGTACGAGCAGTACTTC,TRBV20-1,many,TRBD2,TRBJ2-7
CASSQVYGSGEQYF,TGTGCCAGCAGCCAAGTTTACGGGAGCGGGGAGCAGTACTTC,TRBV14,many,.,TRBJ2-7
CSARVGFGHNSPLHF,TGCAGTGCTAGAGTGGGGTTTGGGCATAATTCACCCCTCCACTTT,TRBV20-1,many,.,TRBJ1-6
CSARPGGSLYGYTF,TGCAGTGCTCGGCCCGGGGGCTCCTTGTATGGCTACACCTTC,TRBV20-1,few,.,TRBJ1-2
CASSFGTITDTQYF,TGCGCCAGCAGCTTTGGGACGATCACAGATACGCAGTATTTT,TRBV5-1,many,.,TRBJ2-3
CASSPRDIFGGTEAFF,TGTGCCAGCAGTCCCCGGGACATATTCGGGGGCACTGAAGCTTTCTTT,TRBV12-3/TRBV12-4,.,.,TRBJ1-1
CAWSGPRGRVEAFF,TGTGCCTGGAGTGGCCCCAGGGGGAGGGTTGAAGCTTTCTTT,TRBV30,.,TRBD1,TRBJ1-1
CASSSLAGVENEQFF,TGCGCCAGCAGCTCACTAGCGGGAGTGGAGAATGAGCAGTTCTTC,TRBV5-1,many,TRBD2,TRBJ2-1
CASRPPTGGNSPLHF,TGTGCCAGCAGACCACCGACAGGGGGCAATTCACCCCTCCACTTT,TRBV27,few,TRBD1,TRBJ1-6
CASSSGSLWDIWGETQYF,TGTGCCAGCAGCTCTGGAAGCCTATGGGACATTTGGGGGGAGACCCAGTACTTC,TRBV5-5,many,.,TRBJ2-5
CASSPANALSYTQYF,TGTGCCAGCAGCCCGGCAAATGCTCTCTCCTATACGCAGTATTTT,TRBV5-5,.,.,TRBJ2-3
CASSEPQPYNEQFF,TGTGCCAGCAGCGAGCCCCAACCCTACAATGAGCAGTTCTTC,TRBV11-2,.,.,TRBJ2-1
CASMLGLNTEAFF,TGTGCCAGCATGTTGGGCTTGAACACTGAAGCTTTCTTT,TRBV6-5,many,.,TRBJ1-1
CSVGGGRRTNTGELFF,TGCAGCGTTGGTGGCGGGAGAAGGACGAACACCGGGGAGCTGTTTTTT,TRBV29-1,many,TRBD2,TRBJ2-2
CSARDSGVFGYTF,TGCAGTGCTAGAGATTCGGGGGTTTTCGGCTACACCTTC,TRBV20-1,few,.,TRBJ1-2
CSAISGSSYNEQFF,TGCAGTGCTATTAGCGGGAGCTCCTACAATGAGCAGTTCTTC,TRBV20-1,many,TRBD2,TRBJ2-1
CASSSGLGGTDTQYF,TGTGCCAGCAGCTCAGGACTAGGGGGCACAGATACGCAGTATTTT,TRBV7-3,.,TRBD2,TRBJ2-3
CASTKDRVQNIQYF,TGTGCCAGTACTAAGGACAGGGTTCAAAACATTCAGTACTTC,TRBV19,.,TRBD1,TRBJ2-4
CASSPQSAEQFF,TGTGCCAGCAGCCCCCAGTCTGCTGAGCAGTTCTTC,TRBV3-1,many,.,TRBJ2-1
CASSQDGASGELFF,TGTGCCAGCAGCCAAGATGGGGCCAGCGGCGAGCTGTTTTTT,TRBV3-1,once,.,TRBJ2-2
CASSFGTGFQETQYF,TGCGCCAGCAGCTTCGGGACAGGGTTCCAAGAGACCCAGTACTTC,TRBV12-3/TRBV12-4,many,TRBD1,TRBJ2-5
CSARIRRGITDTQYF,TGCAGTGCTAGAATACGGCGGGGAATCACAGATACGCAGTATTTT,TRBV20-1,few,.,TRBJ2-3